The 10 T cell receptor beta chains presented below share a single source sample, sequenced in a study of T cell responses to AZD1222 COVID-19 vaccine. Here immunoSEQ multiplex PCR was the method, and the copy in TCRdb shows in-frame clones only, minus some. The data hold 150,000 to 180,000 clones, with 80% to 90% observed a single time. Here the sequenced sample was peripheral blood, taken on day 0 of MenACWY control vaccination. The receptors originated from an adult in good health.

CDR3: CSVDAGNTGELFF. The CDR3 DNA sequence: TGCAGCGTAGACGCGGGGAACACCGGGGAGCTGTTTTTT. The gene calls are TRBV29-1 and TRBJ2-2, with a weak D call TRBD2 (5 bases). The CDR3 covers 13 residues. V lost 6 bases, J lost 1 base, and 9 bases lay in between. Germline CDR1 and CDR2: SQVTM and ANQGSEA.

DNA of the CDR3: TGCGCCAGCAGCCAAGAGCGTAGGCAGGAAGCTTTCTTT. This codes for CASSQERRQEAFF. The chain has TRBV4-3 and TRBJ1-1; D is ambiguous. The ends were cut back, 0 bases at V and 8 bases at J, with 10 bases in the middle. The CDR3 runs 13 residues. Germline V lookup: CDR1 LGHNA, CDR2 YSLEER.

The chain employs TRBV28 and TRBJ2-7, with D maybe TRBD1 (7 bases). V dropped 5 bases and J dropped 12 bases, with 17 bases sitting between them. The CDR3 contains 12 residues. Germline CDR1 MDHEN, CDR2 SYDVKM. Written as DNA, the CDR3 is TGTGCCAGCAGTGACACGCGGGACAGTACGTACTTC. The encoded protein is CASSDTRDSTYF.

This chain connects TRBV7-2 to TRBJ2-2; 8 nucleotides align to TRBD1. Germline values: CDR1 SGHTA, CDR2 FQGNSA. V was pared by 3 bases and J by 4 bases, with 1 base of the junction left unmatched. The CDR3 contains 14 residues. The CDR3 protein is CASSFRGRTGELFF. The CDR3 DNA is TGTGCCAGCAGCTTCAGGGGGCGCACCGGGGAGCTGTTTTTT.

The chain joins TRBV6-2 or TRBV6-3 to TRBJ2-7, with D unclear. This CDR3 is built from 11 residues. Trimming removed 5 bases from V and 4 bases from J, with 6 bases in between. Looked up from germline, CDR1 is MNHEY and CDR2 is SVGEGT. The CDR3 nucleotides are TGTGCCAGCAGTCAAAGTTACGAGCAGTACTTC. It specifies CASSQSYEQYF.

The V call is TRBV7-2, the J call TRBJ2-3; D uncertain. Germline V gene lookup returns CDR1 SGHTA and CDR2 FQGNSA. The CDR3 length is 13 residues. Trimming took off 5 bases at V and 2 bases at J, with 8 bases between the two ends. CDR3 amino acids: CASSVKVTDTQYF. CDR3 in DNA: TGTGCCAGCAGCGTCAAAGTCACAGATACGCAGTATTTT.

The rearrangement links TRBV10-3 to TRBJ1-1; D call uncertain. V lost 6 bases, J lost 0 bases, and 11 bases lay in between. This CDR3 spans 14 amino acids. CDR1 is ENHRY and CDR2 is SYGVKD in the germline V gene. CDR3 bases: TGTGCCATCAGCTCCCAGGCTTTGAACACTGAAGCTTTCTTT. Amino acid sequence: CAISSQALNTEAFF.

This chain joins TRBV24-1 and TRBJ2-5; the D is unclear. The germline CDR1 and CDR2 sequences are KGHDR and SFDVKD. This CDR3 contains 15 residues. V was pared by 4 bases and J by 0 bases, with 11 bases between. As DNA, the CDR3 is TGTGCCACCAGTGACCCGCTGTCCAACCAAGAGACCCAGTACTTC. Protein: CATSDPLSNQETQYF.

V is TRBV4-3 and J is TRBJ2-7; TRBD2 matches 10 bases. CDR3 length: 16 amino acids. Trimming cost V 0 bases and J 4 bases; bases outside gene matches: 6. CDR1 and CDR2 (germline): LGHNA, YSLEER. CDR3: CASSQDSSGRGYEQYF. CDR3 DNA: TGCGCCAGCAGCCAAGATTCTAGCGGGAGAGGGTACGAGCAGTACTTC.

V is TRBV6-5 and J is TRBJ1-2; 9 bases are a match to TRBD1. This CDR3 is built from 13 residues. Germline V gene sequence: CDR1 MNHEY, CDR2 SVGAGI. Losses at the gene ends were 6 bases for V and 5 bases for J; bases not matched to a gene: 4. The CDR3: CASRSGTGYGYTF. CDR3 nucleotide sequence: TGTGCCAGCAGGTCCGGGACAGGGTATGGCTACACCTTC.